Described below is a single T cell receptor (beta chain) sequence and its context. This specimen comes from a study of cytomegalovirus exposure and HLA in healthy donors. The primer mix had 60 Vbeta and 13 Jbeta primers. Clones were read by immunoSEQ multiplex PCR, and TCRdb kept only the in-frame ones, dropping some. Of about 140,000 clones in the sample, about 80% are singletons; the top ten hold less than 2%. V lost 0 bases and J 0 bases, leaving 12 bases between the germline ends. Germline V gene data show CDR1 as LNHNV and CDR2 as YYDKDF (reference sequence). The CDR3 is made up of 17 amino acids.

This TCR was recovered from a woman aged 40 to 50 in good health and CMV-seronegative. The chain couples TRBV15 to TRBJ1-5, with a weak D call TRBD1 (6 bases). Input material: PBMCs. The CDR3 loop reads CATSRDNRAFSNQPQHF. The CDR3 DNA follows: TGTGCCACCAGCAGAGATAACAGGGCTTTTAGCAATCAGCCCCAGCATTTT.